The 32 T cell receptor beta chains presented below share a single source sample, sequenced in a study of naive and memory T cell subsets. Two oligonucleotides, mixed equimolar, formed the beta constant-region primer covering TRBC1 and TRBC2. Each CDR3 protein is one row after TCRdb ran MiXCR on the UMI-ligation and nested PCR reads. The sample gives 32,000 or so distinct CDR3 sequences, 10% to 15% of which show up once; more than 20% is in the top ten. The sample consisted of effector memory CD4+ T cells from blood. Subset meaning: effector memory, CD45RA- CD27-. Receptors originate from a human donor in good health.

This clonotype was found many times. V and J are TRBV6-1 and TRBJ1-2; D not resolved. Germline values: CDR1 MNHNS, CDR2 SASEGT. This CDR3 has 14 residues. The V gene lost 2 bases and the J gene lost 4 bases, with 11 bases spanning the gap. CDR3 in DNA: TGTGCCAGCAGTGAAATGCCAGGTCCCTATGGCTACACCTTC. Translation: CASSEMPGPYGYTF.

This chain uses TRBV7-6 with TRBJ2-1; 11 bases are shared with TRBD2. V lost 1 base, J lost 3 bases, and 5 bases stayed unmatched. CDR1 is SGHVS, CDR2 FNYEAQ, per germline. The CDR3 has 17 amino acids. DNA for the CDR3: TGTGCCAGCAGCTTAGAAGCGGGGACTAGCGGCTACAATGAGCAGTTCTTC. Translation: CASSLEAGTSGYNEQFF.

This clonotype has at least ten counts. The CDR3 DNA sequence: TGCGCCAGCAGCCAAGGGACAGGGACGAATTCACCCCTCCACTTT. It specifies CASSQGTGTNSPLHF. This chain joins TRBV4-3 and TRBJ1-6; 8 bases are a match to TRBD1. There are 15 residues in the CDR3. Losses at the gene ends were 1 base for V and 7 bases for J; bases not matched to a gene: 3. CDR1 LGHNA and CDR2 YSLEER come from the germline V gene.

V usage is TRBV25-1 and J usage is TRBJ2-7; 7 nucleotides line up with TRBD1. CDR3 length: 14 residues. The germline CDR1 and CDR2 sequences are MGHDK and SYGVNS. V lost 6 bases and J lost 5; bases outside the gene matches: 10. In DNA form, the CDR3 reads TGTGCCAGCAGACAGACAGGGTTTGGGAACGAGCAGTACTTC. Protein: CASRQTGFGNEQYF.

This clonotype was seen a handful of times. No DNA is shown, since the ends of the CDR3 on it are uncertain; the CDR3 is the one TCRdb lists. The chain couples TRBV5-1 to TRBJ2-1; TRBD1 was called by the table and not checked on the DNA. Germline-derived CDR1 and CDR2 are SGHRS and YFSETQ. The CDR3 extends over 17 residues, inclusive of both ends. The CDR3 loop is CASSYTFGGVSYNEQFF.

The table lists this clonotype with many counts. The chain is built from TRBV7-8 and TRBJ2-7; D is unresolved. Germline CDR1 SGHVS, CDR2 FQNEAQ. The V gene lost 1 base and the J gene lost 0 bases, with 7 bases spanning the gap. The CDR3 contains 14 residues. The CDR3 region is CASSLGPSSYEQYF. The CDR3 bases are TGTGCCAGCAGCTTAGGCCCGAGCTCCTACGAGCAGTACTTC. The whole variable domain, filled in from reference TRBV7-8 and TRBJ2-7, reads GAGVSQSPRYKVAKRGQDVALRCDPISGHVSLFWYQQALGQGPEFLTYFQNEAQLDKSGLPSDRFFAERPEGSVSTLKIQRTQQEDSAVYLCASSLGPSSYEQYFGPGTRLTVT.

This clonotype was detected a few times. The chain couples TRBV19 to TRBJ2-1, with 10 bases fitting TRBD1. The J segment lost 7 bases and the V segment lost 5 bases, leaving 5 bases of the junction unmatched. This CDR3 region has 14 residues. The germline gives CDR1 LNHDA, CDR2 SQIVND (reference sequence). The CDR3 spells CASSHRDRGNEQFF. The CDR3 DNA is TGTGCCAGTAGTCACCGGGACAGGGGTAATGAGCAGTTCTTC.

The table lists this clonotype with many counts. This sequence joins TRBV20-1 and TRBJ2-7; 12 bases line up with TRBD2. CDR1 and CDR2 (germline): DFQATT, SNEGSKA (reference sequence). The CDR3 runs 14 residues. J lost 1 base, V lost 6 bases, and 4 bases had no gene match. CDR3 sequence (DNA): TGCAGTGCCGGGGGGACTAGCGGGTCCTACGAGCAGTACTTC. Amino acids: CSAGGTSGSYEQYF.

This clonotype has just a few counts. The chain couples TRBV7-2 to TRBJ2-1; 8 bases align to TRBD2. Per germline, CDR1 SGHTA and CDR2 FQGNSA. The CDR3 spans 15 residues. After removal of 2 bases from V and 6 bases from J, the junction contained 6 bases not matched to a gene. CDR3 in amino acids: CASSLTAGAPNEQFF. The CDR3 region has the DNA TGTGCCAGCAGCTTAACAGCGGGGGCCCCCAATGAGCAGTTCTTC.

The chain is built from TRBV3-1 and TRBJ2-1; 9 positions agree with TRBD2. Per germline, CDR1 LGHDT and CDR2 YNNKEL (reference sequence). Trimming took 2 bases from V and 12 from J; bases not matched to a gene: 11. The CDR3 contains 15 residues. CDR3 DNA: TGTGCCAGCAGCCAAAGCCTAGCGGGATCTAGGGGGCAGTTCTTC. Protein sequence: CASSQSLAGSRGQFF.

This clonotype showed up just a few times. This chain uses TRBV5-1 with TRBJ2-7; D possibly corresponds to TRBD2 (5 bases). The CDR3 contains 13 residues. Germline V gene lookup returns CDR1 SGHRS and CDR2 YFSETQ. Trimming stripped 2 bases from V and 4 bases from J, with 10 bases between. This CDR3 reads CASSFSVEYEQYF. The CDR3 DNA follows: TGCGCCAGCAGCTTTAGCGTAGAGTACGAGCAGTACTTC.

This clonotype was seen only a few times. The V call is TRBV5-1, the J call TRBJ2-1, with TRBD2 identical over 8 bases. The germline CDR1 and CDR2 sequences are SGHRS and YFSETQ. CDR3 length: 18 amino acids. V gave up 4 bases and J gave up 6 bases; unmatched junction bases: 18. CDR3 nucleotides: TGCGCCAGCAGCAGGGCGGGGGGCGCGAAGTTTGGATCCAATGAGCAGTTCTTC. Its translation: CASSRAGGAKFGSNEQFF.

This clonotype was counted many times. The chain combines TRBV21-1 with TRBJ2-1. TRBV21-1 is a documented pseudogene. The CDR3 sequence is 15 residues long. The CDR3 is CAGEIGAGLLDEQFF. CDR3 nucleotide sequence: TGTGCCGGAGAGATTGGTGCAGGTCTTTTGGATGAGCAGTTCTTC.

The V gene is TRBV28, the J gene TRBJ2-7; 7 bases agree with TRBD2. Germline-derived CDR1 and CDR2 are MDHEN and SYDVKM. Losses at the gene ends were 3 bases for V and 6 bases for J; bases not matched to a gene: 8. The CDR3 runs 14 residues. CDR3 DNA: TGTGCCAGCAGTTTCACCGGGAGGTCTATCGAGCAGTACTTC. This translates into CASSFTGRSIEQYF.

CDR3 coding DNA: TGTGCCAGCAGCCAGTCTCGTCCGAAGCAGTTCTTC. Protein sequence: CASSQSRPKQFF. The rearrangement uses TRBV14 and TRBJ2-1, with D hard to call. Trimming pared 3 bases from V and 11 bases from J, leaving 11 bases between. The CDR3 is 12 amino acids. Germline CDR1 reads SGHDN; CDR2 reads FVKESK.

This clonotype has at least ten counts. This chain links TRBV28 with TRBJ1-6, with TRBD1 as a possible D gene (6 bases). CDR1 is MDHEN and CDR2 is SYDVKM in the germline V gene. Trimming shortened V by 6 bases and J by 10 bases, and 16 bases separated the two germline ends. The CDR3 totals 14 residues. The chain's CDR3 is CASSPGQGSSPLHF. The CDR3 DNA reads TGTGCCAGCAGCCCGGGGCAGGGGAGCTCACCCCTCCACTTT.

The J gene is TRBJ2-1, the V gene TRBV20-1; 10 bases fit TRBD2. This CDR3 has 15 amino acids. V lost 4 bases, J lost 8 bases, and 11 bases stayed unmatched. Germline CDR1 and CDR2: DFQATT and SNEGSKA (reference sequence). This CDR3 is CSATDPSGRGYEQFF. CDR3 coding DNA: TGCAGTGCTACCGACCCAAGCGGGAGGGGTTATGAGCAGTTCTTC.

The gene calls are TRBV14 and TRBJ2-7; 8 nucleotides agree with TRBD2. Germline lookup yields CDR1 SGHDN and CDR2 FVKESK. V lost 4 bases and J lost 6; bases outside the gene matches: 14. This CDR3 comprises 16 residues. CDR3 sequence (DNA): TGTGCCAGCAGCCTACAGGGAGCGGGAGTAGGTTTCGAGCAGTACTTC. Translated: CASSLQGAGVGFEQYF. Using reference TRBV14 and TRBJ2-7 for the parts outside the CDR3, the full variable domain is EAGVTQFPSHSVIEKGQTVTLRCDPISGHDNLYWYRRVMGKEIKFLLHFVKESKQDESGMPNNRFLAERTGGTYSTLKVQPAELEDSGVYFCASSLQGAGVGFEQYFGPGTRLTVT.

The table lists this clonotype with many counts. The chain employs TRBV19 and TRBJ1-5; D is unresolved. Germline V lookup: CDR1 LNHDA, CDR2 SQIVND (reference sequence). The CDR3 is 16 amino acids. V was trimmed by 4 bases and J by 0 bases, leaving 13 bases between them. CDR3 loop: CASSNVGTGSNQPQHF. The DNA for the CDR3 is TGTGCCAGTAGTAATGTAGGAACCGGTAGCAATCAGCCCCAGCATTTT.

This clonotype was seen repeatedly, ten times or more. The CDR3 loop is CASSPRPAGTGNYEQYF. The CDR3 DNA follows: TGTGCCAGCAGCCCGAGGCCCGCCGGGACAGGGAACTACGAGCAGTACTTC. The J gene is TRBJ2-7, the V gene TRBV7-2; 9 bases are a match to TRBD1. There are 17 residues in the CDR3. Germline assignment: CDR1 SGHTA and CDR2 FQGNSA. V was clipped by 5 bases and J by 3 bases; unmatched bases: 14.

The V gene is TRBV11-1, the J gene TRBJ2-1; no reliable D call. The germline V and J ends were trimmed by 4 bases and 2 bases, with 3 bases remaining between them. CDR1 is SGHAT, CDR2 FQDESV, per germline (reference sequence). The CDR3 spans 12 residues. CDR3 loop: CASSSPYNEQFF. The CDR3 DNA follows: TGTGCCAGCAGCTCACCCTACAATGAGCAGTTCTTC. Supplemented by reference TRBV11-1 and TRBJ2-1, the full variable domain reads EAEVAQSPRYKITEKSQAVAFWCDPISGHATLYWYRQILGQGPELLVQFQDESVVDDSQLPKDRFSAERLKGVDSTLKIQPAELGDSAMYLCASSSPYNEQFFGPGTRLTVL.

V gene TRBV6-1 combines with J gene TRBJ1-1; possibly TRBD1 for D (5 bases). Germline-derived CDR1 and CDR2 are MNHNS and SASEGT. The length of the CDR3 is 14 residues. Deletions cut 5 bases from V and 1 base from J, with 11 bases between. The CDR3 loop is CASSFTQGNTEAFF. The CDR3 DNA sequence: TGTGCCAGCAGTTTCACGCAGGGGAACACTGAAGCTTTCTTT.

A few counts support this clonotype. J is TRBJ1-1 and V is TRBV7-2, with 9 bases lining up with TRBD1. The CDR3 length is 16 residues. Germline V gene sequence: CDR1 SGHTA, CDR2 FQGNSA. J was trimmed by 8 bases and V by 4 bases; bases with no gene match: 14. CDR3 loop: CASSSPLTGGAREAFF. DNA for the CDR3: TGTGCCAGCAGCTCTCCCCTGACAGGGGGGGCTCGAGAAGCTTTCTTT.

In this sample, this clonotype turned up many times. The CDR3 sequence is CASSQASAAWTDTQYF. In nucleotides, the CDR3 is TGTGCCAGCAGCCAAGCCAGCGCCGCCTGGACAGATACGCAGTATTTT. This sequence joins TRBV3-1 and TRBJ2-3; D remains ambiguous. The germline CDR1 and CDR2 sequences are LGHDT and YNNKEL (reference sequence). This CDR3 has 16 residues. V was pared by 1 base and J by 3 bases, with 14 bases between.

V is TRBV5-1 and J is TRBJ1-5, with D possibly being TRBD1 (5 bases). CDR3 length: 15 amino acids. Trimming took 4 bases from V and 0 from J, leaving 11 bases between them. Germline V gives CDR1 SGHRS, CDR2 YFSETQ. CDR3 amino acids: CASSEAGTSNQPQHF. The CDR3 DNA is TGCGCCAGCAGCGAAGCAGGGACTAGCAATCAGCCCCAGCATTTT.

The chain uses TRBV20-1 and TRBJ2-1; 13 bases are shared with TRBD2. CDR1 is DFQATT, CDR2 SNEGSKA, per germline (reference sequence). With V trimmed by 5 bases and J by 7 bases, 11 bases remained unmatched. The CDR3 has 16 residues. The CDR3 DNA follows: TGCAGTGCTGTAGGACTAGCGGGAGTAGTAGGTAATGAGCAGTTCTTC. Its protein product is CSAVGLAGVVGNEQFF.

This clonotype came up many times. This sequence joins TRBV7-2 and TRBJ2-7, with TRBD1 identical over 10 bases. CDR3 length: 15 amino acids. V lost 5 bases and J lost 0; bases outside the gene matches: 4. The V gene's germline CDR1 is SGHTA and CDR2 FQGNSA. The CDR3 is CASSLTGGISYEQYF. The CDR3 nucleotides read TGTGCCAGCAGCCTGACAGGGGGCATCTCCTACGAGCAGTACTTC.

This sequence joins TRBV10-3 and TRBJ2-7; maybe TRBD2 (6 bases). V lost 4 bases, J lost 3 bases, and 13 bases lay in between. The germline V gene encodes CDR1 ENHRY and CDR2 SYGVKD. The CDR3 is 14 residues long. CDR3 protein: CAISVGGIIYEQYF. CDR3 DNA sequence: TGTGCCATCAGTGTCGGGGGTATCATCTACGAGCAGTACTTC.

This clonotype was recorded at least ten times. The genes are TRBV20-1 and TRBJ2-7; 13 bases are a match to TRBD2. CDR1 DFQATT and CDR2 SNEGSKA come from the germline V gene (reference sequence). V shed 2 bases and J 4 bases; nucleotides not matched to a gene: 5. The CDR3 extends over 15 amino acids. The CDR3 DNA sequence: TGCAGTGCTAGACCTGGACTAGCGGGAGAATACGAGCAGTACTTC. It encodes CSARPGLAGEYEQYF.

The V and J genes are TRBV5-1 and TRBJ2-1; 9 bases agree with TRBD2. CDR1 and CDR2 from the germline V gene are SGHRS and YFSETQ. V lost 7 bases and J lost 3; bases outside the gene matches: 11. The CDR3 runs to 16 residues. DNA for the CDR3: TGCGCCAGCGGGGGTTGGCGGGAGGGCCTCTACAATGAGCAGTTCTTC. Translated: CASGGWREGLYNEQFF. The full variable domain, completed using reference TRBV5-1 and TRBJ2-1, is KAGVTQTPRYLIKTRGQQVTLSCSPISGHRSVSWYQQTPGQGLQFLFEYFSETQRNKGNFPGRFSGRQFSNSRSEMNVSTLELGDSALYLCASGGWREGLYNEQFFGPGTRLTVL.

The chain combines TRBV27 with TRBJ1-3; D is undetermined. Trimming cost V 1 base and J 2 bases, with 9 bases left between them. Germline CDR1 reads MNHEY; CDR2 reads SMNVEV (reference sequence). The CDR3 length is 15 residues. CDR3 nucleotide sequence: TGTGCCAGCAGTTTATATCACGGTGCTGGAAACACCATATATTTT. Protein: CASSLYHGAGNTIYF.

In this sample, this clonotype turned up many times. The V call is TRBV3-1, the J call TRBJ2-1; the D is unclear. The CDR3 runs to 14 residues. Trimming stripped 4 bases from V and 7 bases from J, with 14 bases between. Germline CDR1 is LGHDT and CDR2 is YNNKEL (reference sequence). In nucleotides, the CDR3 is TGTGCCAGCAGCCTCTCGGCAGGTGGGAATGAGCAGTTCTTC. This encodes CASSLSAGGNEQFF.